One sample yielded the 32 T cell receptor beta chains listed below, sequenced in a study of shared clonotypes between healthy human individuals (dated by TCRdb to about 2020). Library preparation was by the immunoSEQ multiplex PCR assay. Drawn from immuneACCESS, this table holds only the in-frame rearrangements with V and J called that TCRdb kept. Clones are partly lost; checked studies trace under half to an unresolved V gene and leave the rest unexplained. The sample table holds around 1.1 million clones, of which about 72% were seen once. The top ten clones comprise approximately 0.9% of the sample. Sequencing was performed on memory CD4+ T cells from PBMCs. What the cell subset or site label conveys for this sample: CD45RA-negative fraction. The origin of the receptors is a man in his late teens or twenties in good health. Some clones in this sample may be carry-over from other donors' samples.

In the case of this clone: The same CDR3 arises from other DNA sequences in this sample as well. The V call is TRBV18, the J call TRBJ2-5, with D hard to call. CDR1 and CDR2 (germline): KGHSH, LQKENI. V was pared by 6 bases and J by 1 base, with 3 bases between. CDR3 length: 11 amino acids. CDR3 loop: CASSGQETQYF. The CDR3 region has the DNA TGTGCCAGCTCCGGCCAAGAGACCCAGTACTTC.

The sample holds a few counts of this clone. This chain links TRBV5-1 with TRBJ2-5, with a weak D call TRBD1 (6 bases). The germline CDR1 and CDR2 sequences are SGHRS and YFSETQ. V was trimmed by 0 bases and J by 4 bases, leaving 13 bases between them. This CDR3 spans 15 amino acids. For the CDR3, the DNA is TGCGCCAGCAGCTTGGGGTCAGGGGTGTCAGAGACCCAGTACTTC. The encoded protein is CASSLGSGVSETQYF.

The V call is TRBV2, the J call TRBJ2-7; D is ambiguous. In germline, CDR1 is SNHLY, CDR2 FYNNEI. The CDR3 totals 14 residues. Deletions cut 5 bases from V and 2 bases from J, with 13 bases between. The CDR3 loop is CASSNPTDPYEQYF. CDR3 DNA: TGTGCCAGCAGTAATCCGACCGACCCCTACGAGCAGTACTTC.

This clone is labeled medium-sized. DNA of the CDR3: TGCAGTCTAGGAGGCTACACCTTC. This encodes CSLGGYTF. The V call is TRBV20-1, the J call TRBJ1-2; D unclear. The CDR3 consists of 8 residues. Germline V CDR1 and CDR2: DFQATT, SNEGSKA (reference sequence). Between the trimmed V and J ends, which lost 8 bases and 8 bases, there was a span of 6 bases.

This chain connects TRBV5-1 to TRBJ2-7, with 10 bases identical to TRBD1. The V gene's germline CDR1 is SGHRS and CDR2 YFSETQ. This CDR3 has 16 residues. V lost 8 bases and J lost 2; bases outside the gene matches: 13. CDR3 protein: CASMGQGPLYPYEQYF. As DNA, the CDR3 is TGCGCCAGTATGGGACAGGGGCCTCTCTACCCCTACGAGCAGTACTTC.

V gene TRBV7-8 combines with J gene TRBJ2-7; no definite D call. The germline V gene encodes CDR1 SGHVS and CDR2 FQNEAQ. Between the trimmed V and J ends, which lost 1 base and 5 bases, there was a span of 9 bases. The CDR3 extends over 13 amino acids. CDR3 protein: CASSLVRIDEQYF. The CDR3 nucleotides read TGTGCCAGCAGCTTAGTCAGGATTGACGAGCAGTACTTC.

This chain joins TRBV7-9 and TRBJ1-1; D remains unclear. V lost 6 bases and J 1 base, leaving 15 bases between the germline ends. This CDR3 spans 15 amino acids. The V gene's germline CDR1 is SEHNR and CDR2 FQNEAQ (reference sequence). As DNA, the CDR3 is TGTGCCAGCAGACAGAACGAGTTACCGAACACTGAAGCTTTCTTT. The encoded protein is CASRQNELPNTEAFF.

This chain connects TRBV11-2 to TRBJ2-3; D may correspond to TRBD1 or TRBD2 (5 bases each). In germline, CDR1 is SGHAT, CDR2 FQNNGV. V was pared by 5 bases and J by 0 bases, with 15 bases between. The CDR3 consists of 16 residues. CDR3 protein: CASSPWGITSTDTQYF. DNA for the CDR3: TGTGCCAGCAGCCCCTGGGGGATTACTAGCACAGATACGCAGTATTTT.

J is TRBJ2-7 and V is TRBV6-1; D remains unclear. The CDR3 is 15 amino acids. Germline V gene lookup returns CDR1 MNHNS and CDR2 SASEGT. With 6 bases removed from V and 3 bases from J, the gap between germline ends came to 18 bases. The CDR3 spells CASRTDPGWDYEQYF. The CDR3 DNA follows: TGTGCCAGCAGGACGGACCCCGGGTGGGACTACGAGCAGTACTTC.

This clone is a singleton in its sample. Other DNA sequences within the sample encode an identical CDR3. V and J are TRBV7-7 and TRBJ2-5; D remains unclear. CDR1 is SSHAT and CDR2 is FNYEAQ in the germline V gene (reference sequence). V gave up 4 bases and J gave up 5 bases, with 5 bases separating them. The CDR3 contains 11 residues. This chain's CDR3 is CASSSGETQYF. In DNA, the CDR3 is TGTGCCAGCAGCTCCGGTGAGACCCAGTACTTC.

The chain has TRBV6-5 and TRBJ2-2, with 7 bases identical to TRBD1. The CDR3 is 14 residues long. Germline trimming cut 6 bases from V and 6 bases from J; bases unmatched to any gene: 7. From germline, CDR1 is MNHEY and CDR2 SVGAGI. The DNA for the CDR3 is TGTGCCAGCAGAAGAGACAGGGTGGCCGGGGAGCTGTTTTTT. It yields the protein CASRRDRVAGELFF.

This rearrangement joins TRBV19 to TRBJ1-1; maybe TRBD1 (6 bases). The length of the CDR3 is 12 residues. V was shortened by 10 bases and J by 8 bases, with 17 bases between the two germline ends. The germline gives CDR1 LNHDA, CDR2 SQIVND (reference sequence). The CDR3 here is CATCGGATEAFF. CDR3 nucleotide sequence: TGTGCCACATGTGGGGGGGCCACCGAAGCTTTCTTT.

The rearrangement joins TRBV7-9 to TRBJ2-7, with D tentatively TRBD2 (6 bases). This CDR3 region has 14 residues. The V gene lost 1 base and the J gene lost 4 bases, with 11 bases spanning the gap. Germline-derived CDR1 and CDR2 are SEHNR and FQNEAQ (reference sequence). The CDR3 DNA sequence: TGTGCCAGCAGCTTAGTCGGGAGCAGGTACGAGCAGTACTTC. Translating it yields CASSLVGSRYEQYF.

CDR3 sequence reads: CASSFFGLNQPQHF. Here the CDR3 DNA reads TGTGCCAGCAGTTTTTTCGGGTTAAATCAGCCCCAGCATTTT. V gene TRBV27 combines with J gene TRBJ1-5; D is uncertain. Germline V gene lookup returns CDR1 MNHEY and CDR2 SMNVEV (reference sequence). V shed 3 bases and J shed 4 bases, with 10 bases lying between them. The CDR3 has 14 amino acids.

This CDR3 reads CASSQVGTPSNEQFF. In DNA form, the CDR3 reads TGTGCCAGCAGCCAAGTCGGGACTCCCTCCAATGAGCAGTTCTTC. This sequence joins TRBV14 and TRBJ2-1; weak D call: TRBD2 (6 bases). The CDR3 covers 15 residues. Germline V gene lookup returns CDR1 SGHDN and CDR2 FVKESK. The ends were cut back, 1 base at V and 6 bases at J, with 13 bases in the middle. The full variable domain, in which reference TRBV14 and TRBJ2-1 provide the parts outside the CDR3, is EAGVTQFPSHSVIEKGQTVTLRCDPISGHDNLYWYRRVMGKEIKFLLHFVKESKQDESGMPNNRFLAERTGGTYSTLKVQPAELEDSGVYFCASSQVGTPSNEQFFGPGTRLTVL.

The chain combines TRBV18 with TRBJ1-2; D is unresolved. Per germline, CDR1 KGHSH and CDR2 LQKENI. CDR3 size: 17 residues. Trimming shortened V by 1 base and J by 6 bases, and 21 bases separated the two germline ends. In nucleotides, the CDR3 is TGTGCCAGCTCACCACGAAATCTCCTCCAGGAGGGCAATGGCTACACCTTC. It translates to CASSPRNLLQEGNGYTF.

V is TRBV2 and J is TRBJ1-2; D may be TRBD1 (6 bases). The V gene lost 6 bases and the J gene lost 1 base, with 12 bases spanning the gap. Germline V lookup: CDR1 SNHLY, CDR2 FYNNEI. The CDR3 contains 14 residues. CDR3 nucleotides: TGTGCCAGCAGGTGGGACAACGATAACTATGGCTACACCTTC. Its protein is CASRWDNDNYGYTF. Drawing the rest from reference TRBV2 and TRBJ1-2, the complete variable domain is EPEVTQTPSHQVTQMGQEVILRCVPISNHLYFYWYRQILGQKVEFLVSFYNNEISEKSEIFDDQFSVERPDGSNFTLKIRSTKLEDSAMYFCASRWDNDNYGYTFGSGTRLTVV.

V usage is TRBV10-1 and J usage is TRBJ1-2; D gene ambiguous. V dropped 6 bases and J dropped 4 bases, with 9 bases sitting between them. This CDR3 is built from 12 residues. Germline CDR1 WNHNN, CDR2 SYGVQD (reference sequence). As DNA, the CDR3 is TGCGCCAGCAGCCGTCAGCTCTATGGCTACACCTTC. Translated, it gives CASSRQLYGYTF.

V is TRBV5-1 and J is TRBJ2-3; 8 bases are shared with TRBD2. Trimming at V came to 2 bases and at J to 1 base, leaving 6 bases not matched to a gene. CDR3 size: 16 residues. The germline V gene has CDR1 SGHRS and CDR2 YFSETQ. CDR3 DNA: TGCGCCAGCAGCTTATTAAGCGGGAGAGGCACAGATACGCAGTATTTT. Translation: CASSLLSGRGTDTQYF.

The CDR3 sequence: CAARDYVNEQFF. The CDR3 DNA reads TGTGCCGCCCGGGACTACGTTAATGAGCAGTTCTTC. The chain recombines TRBV6-1 with TRBJ2-1; 7 bases are shared with TRBD2. V lost 11 bases to trimming and J lost 7 bases; unmatched junction nucleotides: 8. Germline CDR1 MNHNS, CDR2 SASEGT. The CDR3 is made up of 12 amino acids.

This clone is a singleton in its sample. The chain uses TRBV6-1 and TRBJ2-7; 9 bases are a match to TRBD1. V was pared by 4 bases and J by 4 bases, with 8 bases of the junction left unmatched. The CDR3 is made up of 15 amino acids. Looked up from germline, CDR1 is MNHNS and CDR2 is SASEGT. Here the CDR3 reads CASSGDGTGIYEQYF. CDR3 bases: TGTGCCAGCAGTGGAGACGGGACAGGGATATACGAGCAGTACTTC.

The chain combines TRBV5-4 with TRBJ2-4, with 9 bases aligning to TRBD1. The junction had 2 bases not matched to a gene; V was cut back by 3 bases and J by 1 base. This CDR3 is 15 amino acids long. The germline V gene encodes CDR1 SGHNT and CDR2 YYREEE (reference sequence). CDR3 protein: CASSSGQGAKNIQYF. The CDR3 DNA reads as TGTGCCAGCAGCTCCGGACAGGGGGCCAAAAACATTCAGTACTTC.

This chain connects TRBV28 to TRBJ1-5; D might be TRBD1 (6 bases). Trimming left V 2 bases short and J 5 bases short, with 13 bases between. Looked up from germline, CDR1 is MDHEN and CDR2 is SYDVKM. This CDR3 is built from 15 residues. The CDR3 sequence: CASSLIGQRYQPQHF. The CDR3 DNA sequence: TGTGCCAGCAGTTTAATAGGACAGAGATATCAGCCCCAGCATTTT. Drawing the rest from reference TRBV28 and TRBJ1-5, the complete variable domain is DVKVTQSSRYLVKRTGEKVFLECVQDMDHENMFWYRQDPGLGLRLIYFSYDVKMKEKGDIPEGYSVSREKKERFSLILESASTNQTSMYLCASSLIGQRYQPQHFGDGTRLSIL.

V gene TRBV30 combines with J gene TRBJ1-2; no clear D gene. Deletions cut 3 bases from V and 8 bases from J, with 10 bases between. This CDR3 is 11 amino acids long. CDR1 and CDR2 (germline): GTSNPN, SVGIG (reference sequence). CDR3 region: CAWSEGNGYTF. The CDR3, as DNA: TGTGCCTGGAGCGAGGGTAACGGCTACACCTTC.

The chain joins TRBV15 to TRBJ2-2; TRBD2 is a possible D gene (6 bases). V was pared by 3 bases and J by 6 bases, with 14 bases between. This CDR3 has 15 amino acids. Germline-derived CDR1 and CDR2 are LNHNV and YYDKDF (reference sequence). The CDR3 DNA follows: TGTGCCACCAGCAGGCCCCAGGGAGGTCCCGGGGAGCTGTTTTTT. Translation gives CATSRPQGGPGELFF.

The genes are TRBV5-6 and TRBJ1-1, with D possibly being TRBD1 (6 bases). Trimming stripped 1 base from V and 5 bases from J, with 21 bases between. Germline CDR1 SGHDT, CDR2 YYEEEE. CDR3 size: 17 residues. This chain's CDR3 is CASSLIGFVAGETEAFF. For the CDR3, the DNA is TGTGCCAGCAGCTTGATCGGCTTTGTAGCAGGGGAGACTGAAGCTTTCTTT.

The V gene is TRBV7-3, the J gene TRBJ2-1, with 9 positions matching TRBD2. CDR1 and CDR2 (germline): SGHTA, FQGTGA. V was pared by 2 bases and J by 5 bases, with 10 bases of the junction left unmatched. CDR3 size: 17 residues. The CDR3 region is CASSLFSSGTGNNEQFF. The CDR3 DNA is TGTGCCAGCAGCTTATTTTCTAGCGGGACTGGAAACAATGAGCAGTTCTTC. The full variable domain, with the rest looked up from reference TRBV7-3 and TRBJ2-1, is GAGVSQTPSNKVTEKGKYVELRCDPISGHTALYWYRQSLGQGPEFLIYFQGTGAADDSGLPNDRFFAVRPEGSVSTLKIQRTERGDSAVYLCASSLFSSGTGNNEQFFGPGTRLTVL.

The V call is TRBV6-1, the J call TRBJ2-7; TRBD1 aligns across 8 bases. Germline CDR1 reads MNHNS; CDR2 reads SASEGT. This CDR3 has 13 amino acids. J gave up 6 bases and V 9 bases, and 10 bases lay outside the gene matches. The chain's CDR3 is CARGIWTGSEQYF. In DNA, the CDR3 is TGTGCCAGGGGGATTTGGACAGGGAGCGAGCAGTACTTC.

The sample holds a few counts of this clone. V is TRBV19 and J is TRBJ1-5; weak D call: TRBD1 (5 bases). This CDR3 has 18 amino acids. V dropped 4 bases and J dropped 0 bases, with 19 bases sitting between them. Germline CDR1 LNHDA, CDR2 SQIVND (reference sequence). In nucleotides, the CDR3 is TGTGCCAGTAGTAGGGGGGGTAGCGGGGCTTATAGCAATCAGCCCCAGCATTTT. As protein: CASSRGGSGAYSNQPQHF.

The CDR3: CASSAIRRGSYNEQFF. The CDR3 bases are TGTGCCAGCAGTGCTATTAGGAGGGGCTCCTACAATGAGCAGTTCTTC. The V gene is TRBV27, the J gene TRBJ2-1; D is perhaps TRBD2 (6 bases). Germline V lookup: CDR1 MNHEY, CDR2 SMNVEV (reference sequence). CDR3 length: 16 amino acids. V was cut by 5 bases and J by 0 bases, with 14 bases left in between.

Here the CDR3 DNA reads TGTGCCAGCAGCTCGACTAGCGGGAGGGCTGGTGAGCAGTTCTTC. The encoded protein is CASSSTSGRAGEQFF. The chain employs TRBV5-4 and TRBJ2-1; 14 nucleotides align to TRBD2. The trim removed 3 bases at V and 9 bases at J, leaving 5 bases unmatched. This CDR3 region has 15 residues. Germline-derived CDR1 and CDR2 are SGHNT and YYREEE (reference sequence).

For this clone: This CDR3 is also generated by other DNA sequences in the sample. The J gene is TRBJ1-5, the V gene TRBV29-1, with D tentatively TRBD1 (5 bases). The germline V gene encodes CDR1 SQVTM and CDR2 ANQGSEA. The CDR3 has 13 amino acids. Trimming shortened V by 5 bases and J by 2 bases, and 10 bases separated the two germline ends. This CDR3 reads CSVSGGGNQPQHF. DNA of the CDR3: TGCAGCGTTTCGGGGGGGGGCAATCAGCCCCAGCATTTT.